The 27 T cell receptor beta chains in this list originate from one sample, sequenced in a study of blood T cell repertoires in COVID-19. The table came from immunoSEQ multiplex PCR; TCRdb's copy has only in-frame clones and leaves some out. The sample has roughly 380,000 clones; about 90% are singletons. The sequencing input was PBMCs or T cells enriched from blood (not recorded which). These receptors originate from a woman aged 25 to 39 who had recovered from COVID-19.

The chain links TRBV3-1 (or the pseudogene TRBV3-2) to TRBJ1-1; D gene unclear. Trimming removed 0 bases at V and 5 bases at J, with 10 bases between. Germline V gene lookup returns CDR1 LGHDT and CDR2 YNNKEL (reference sequence). This CDR3 contains 14 residues. The CDR3 sequence: CASSQDLRGTEAFF. The DNA of the CDR3 is TGTGCCAGCAGCCAAGATCTTAGAGGGACTGAAGCTTTCTTT.

V and J are TRBV19 and TRBJ1-3; D not resolved. V was cut by 0 bases and J by 0 bases, with 12 bases left in between. The germline V gene encodes CDR1 LNHDA and CDR2 SQIVND (reference sequence). CDR3 length: 17 amino acids. As DNA, the CDR3 is TGTGCCAGTAGTATAGACTTCGAAGTGAGCTCTGGAAACACCATATATTTT. Translated: CASSIDFEVSSGNTIYF.

V is TRBV18 and J is TRBJ2-7; 7 nucleotides agree with TRBD2. CDR1 KGHSH and CDR2 LQKENI come from the germline V gene. CDR3 length: 12 residues. Trimming took 3 bases from V and 6 from J; bases not matched to a gene: 2. This chain's CDR3 is CASSPGGLEQYF. For the CDR3, the DNA is TGTGCCAGCTCACCGGGAGGGCTCGAGCAGTACTTC. Drawing the rest from reference TRBV18 and TRBJ2-7, the complete variable domain is NAGVMQNPRHLVRRRGQEARLRCSPMKGHSHVYWYRQLPEEGLKFMVYLQKENIIDESGMPKERFSAEFPKEGPSILRIQQVVRGDSAAYFCASSPGGLEQYFGPGTRLTVT.

V gene TRBV18 combines with J gene TRBJ1-1; 11 nucleotides align to TRBD1. The V gene end was trimmed by 3 bases and the J gene end by 3 bases; junction bases not matched to a gene: 12. Germline CDR1 is KGHSH and CDR2 is LQKENI. The CDR3 has 18 residues. Here the CDR3 reads CASSPQLDRGPVDTEAFF. The CDR3 DNA follows: TGTGCCAGCTCACCCCAGCTGGACAGGGGGCCGGTAGACACTGAAGCTTTCTTT. Full variable domain (outside the CDR3, taken from reference TRBV18 and TRBJ1-1): NAGVMQNPRHLVRRRGQEARLRCSPMKGHSHVYWYRQLPEEGLKFMVYLQKENIIDESGMPKERFSAEFPKEGPSILRIQQVVRGDSAAYFCASSPQLDRGPVDTEAFFGQGTRLTVV.

The CDR3 sequence: CASSVDVDVEGTDTQYF. CDR3 in DNA: TGTGCCAGCAGCGTAGATGTTGACGTGGAGGGCACAGATACGCAGTATTTT. The chain joins TRBV9 to TRBJ2-3; maybe TRBD2 (5 bases). V was clipped by 0 bases and J by 1 base, with 15 bases between them. The CDR3 length is 17 residues. Per germline, CDR1 SGDLS and CDR2 YYNGEE. Looking up the rest from reference TRBV9 and TRBJ2-3 gives the full variable domain: DSGVTQTPKHLITATGQRVTLRCSPRSGDLSVYWYQQSLDQGLQFLIQYYNGEERAKGNILERFSAQQFPDLHSELNLSSLELGDSALYFCASSVDVDVEGTDTQYFGPGTRLTVL.

The chain has TRBV5-4 and TRBJ2-3, with a possible D match to TRBD1 (5 bases). Trimming cost V 0 bases and J 4 bases, with 6 bases left between them. This CDR3 contains 13 residues. Germline-derived CDR1 and CDR2 are SGHNT and YYREEE (reference sequence). In nucleotides, the CDR3 is TGTGCCAGCAGCTTGGGCAGGGCAGATACGCAGTATTTT. Amino acids: CASSLGRADTQYF.

The chain combines TRBV7-8 with TRBJ2-1; TRBD2 might be the D (5 bases). The length of the CDR3 is 15 residues. Germline CDR1 and CDR2: SGHVS and FQNEAQ. The V and J ends lost 0 bases and 8 bases respectively, with 14 bases between them. The CDR3 region has the DNA TGTGCCAGCAGCTTAGCGACGGGGTGGAAGTATGAGCAGTTCTTC. Protein: CASSLATGWKYEQFF.

The V gene is TRBV28, the J gene TRBJ2-1; 9 nucleotides agree with TRBD2. The CDR3 extends over 15 amino acids. CDR1 and CDR2 from the germline V gene are MDHEN and SYDVKM. After removal of 2 bases from V and 1 base from J, the junction contained 0 bases not matched to a gene. CDR3 sequence: CASSLGLASYNEQFF. DNA for the CDR3: TGTGCCAGCAGTTTAGGACTAGCGTCCTACAATGAGCAGTTCTTC.

The rearrangement uses TRBV25-1 and TRBJ1-2, with 7 bases aligning to TRBD1. Germline values: CDR1 MGHDK, CDR2 SYGVNS. The CDR3 totals 13 residues. The junction had 5 bases not matched to a gene; V was cut back by 2 bases and J by 8 bases. The chain's CDR3 is CASSEGGQKGYTF. The CDR3 nucleotides are TGTGCCAGCAGTGAAGGGGGACAGAAGGGCTACACCTTC.

The chain has TRBV5-1 and TRBJ2-7; TRBD1 matches at 10 bases. Looked up from germline, CDR1 is SGHRS and CDR2 is YFSETQ. This CDR3 has 16 amino acids. V dropped 0 bases and J dropped 2; count of bases not matched to a gene: 5. This CDR3 reads CASSLVGQGNPYEQYF. The DNA for the CDR3 is TGCGCCAGCAGCTTGGTGGGACAGGGGAACCCCTACGAGCAGTACTTC.

V and J are TRBV6-5 and TRBJ1-1, with TRBD1 as a possible D gene (5 bases). The CDR3 totals 14 residues. Per the germline V gene, CDR1 is MNHEY and CDR2 is SVGAGI. The germline V and J ends were trimmed by 7 bases and 0 bases, with 12 bases remaining between them. The CDR3 DNA reads as TGTGCCAGCACTCTGACAGAAATGAACACTGAAGCTTTCTTT. Translation gives CASTLTEMNTEAFF.

The chain combines TRBV5-1 with TRBJ1-4; D ambiguous. The CDR3 runs to 16 residues. Trimming cost V 0 bases and J 4 bases, with 13 bases left between them. Germline V CDR1 and CDR2: SGHRS, YFSETQ. The CDR3 DNA is TGCGCCAGCAGCTTGGGAGGCGCAATAAATAATGAAAAACTGTTTTTT. It encodes CASSLGGAINNEKLFF.

The CDR3 reads CSVEVPSGADEQFF. The CDR3 DNA sequence: TGCAGCGTTGAAGTCCCTAGCGGCGCGGATGAGCAGTTCTTC. The gene calls are TRBV29-1 and TRBJ2-1; 7 nucleotides align to TRBD2. The CDR3 runs 14 residues. Germline trimming cut 1 base from V and 8 bases from J; bases unmatched to any gene: 8. Germline assignment: CDR1 SQVTM and CDR2 ANQGSEA.

V gene TRBV28 combines with J gene TRBJ2-7; 8 bases map to TRBD2. The CDR3 totals 15 residues. The V and J ends lost 11 bases and 0 bases, in that order; junction bases with no gene match: 12. Germline V gene sequence: CDR1 MDHEN, CDR2 SYDVKM. CDR3 loop: CAGATSGTSSYEQYF. DNA for the CDR3: TGTGCCGGGGCTACCTCCGGGACTAGCTCCTACGAGCAGTACTTC.

The chain employs TRBV18 and TRBJ1-1, with 7 bases aligning to TRBD1. Germline loops: CDR1 KGHSH, CDR2 LQKENI. The CDR3 covers 18 residues. The ends lost 3 bases at V and 0 bases at J; junction bases unmatched: 13. Here the CDR3 DNA reads TGTGCCAGCTCACCGTACGTCCGGGACAGACTTCTGAACACTGAAGCTTTCTTT. This sequence encodes CASSPYVRDRLLNTEAFF.

The V and J genes are TRBV2 and TRBJ1-1; no clear D gene. CDR3 length: 13 amino acids. Germline V lookup: CDR1 SNHLY, CDR2 FYNNEI. Trimming took 7 bases from V and 4 from J, leaving 13 bases between them. DNA for the CDR3: TGTGCCAGCATGCCCCGGGAGGGCACTGAAGCTTTCTTT. Translation gives CASMPREGTEAFF.

The chain uses TRBV13 and TRBJ2-2; D not resolved. V was cut by 5 bases and J by 6 bases, with 10 bases left in between. The CDR3 has 13 residues. The germline V gene has CDR1 PRHDT and CDR2 FYEKMQ (reference sequence). The CDR3 DNA reads as TGTGCCAGCAGCGTCAGAGGAGCCGGGGAGCTGTTTTTT. This gives the protein CASSVRGAGELFF.

This rearrangement joins TRBV19 to TRBJ1-1; D is unclear. The CDR3 extends over 12 amino acids. From germline, CDR1 is LNHDA and CDR2 SQIVND (reference sequence). Trimming took off 9 bases at V and 3 bases at J, with 11 bases between the two ends. The CDR3 loop reads CASTAGYTEAFF. The CDR3 DNA sequence: TGTGCCAGCACGGCCGGGTACACTGAAGCTTTCTTT.

V is TRBV10-3 and J is TRBJ1-1; 10 bases align to TRBD1. The CDR3 runs 18 residues. Germline CDR1 is ENHRY and CDR2 is SYGVKD. Unmatched junction bases numbered 12, after V lost 4 bases and J lost 1 base. The CDR3 nucleotides are TGTGCCATCAGTGCTGGGGACAGGGGTCAATTCGGGAACACTGAAGCTTTCTTT. The encoded protein is CAISAGDRGQFGNTEAFF.

The sample holds one count of this clone. V gene TRBV19 combines with J gene TRBJ2-1, with D unclear. The length of the CDR3 is 14 residues. Germline V gives CDR1 LNHDA, CDR2 SQIVND (reference sequence). Trimming took off 5 bases at V and 2 bases at J, with 10 bases between the two ends. The CDR3 region has the DNA TGTGCCAGTAGTGCTCAGGTCACCTACAATGAGCAGTTCTTC. This encodes CASSAQVTYNEQFF. The full variable domain, its missing parts supplied by reference TRBV19 and TRBJ2-1, is DGGITQSPKYLFRKEGQNVTLSCEQNLNHDAMYWYRQDPGQGLRLIYYSQIVNDFQKGDIAEGYSVSREKKESFPLTVTSAQKNPTAFYLCASSAQVTYNEQFFGPGTRLTVL.

The CDR3, as DNA: TGCGCCAGCAGCCTTTTGGGGCCCGGGGCCAACGTCCTGACTTTC. This gives the protein CASSLLGPGANVLTF. The chain carries TRBV5-1 and TRBJ2-6; TRBD1 is a possible D gene (5 bases). V lost 4 bases and J lost 4, with 12 bases in between. This CDR3 is built from 15 residues. Germline loops: CDR1 SGHRS, CDR2 YFSETQ.

This rearrangement joins TRBV7-2 to TRBJ2-1; 12 nucleotides line up with TRBD2. The CDR3 loop spans 15 amino acids. J lost 10 bases, V lost 5 bases, and 9 bases had no gene match. CDR1 and CDR2 (germline): SGHTA, FQGNSA. CDR3 sequence: CASSPRTSGAGEQFF. The CDR3 nucleotides are TGTGCCAGCAGCCCCCGGACTAGCGGGGCGGGAGAGCAGTTCTTC.

The CDR3 coding sequence is TGTGCCACCAGTGATCCGGACTCAAAGTACCAAGAGACCCAGTACTTC. It specifies CATSDPDSKYQETQYF. The chain has TRBV24-1 and TRBJ2-5; a possible D gene is TRBD2 (5 bases). Trimming pared 3 bases from V and 0 bases from J, leaving 13 bases between. The CDR3 is 16 residues long. Germline lookup yields CDR1 KGHDR and CDR2 SFDVKD.

The rearrangement uses TRBV27 and TRBJ1-5, with D perhaps matching TRBD1 (5 bases). The CDR3 loop spans 14 amino acids. The ends were cut back, 2 bases at V and 7 bases at J, with 12 bases in the middle. Germline assignment: CDR1 MNHEY and CDR2 SMNVEV (reference sequence). Here the CDR3 DNA reads TGTGCCAGCAGTTTAATTTCAGGGATCCAGCCCCAGCATTTT. Translation gives CASSLISGIQPQHF.

This chain links TRBV28 with TRBJ2-7; 7 positions agree with TRBD2. With 0 bases clipped from V and 5 bases from J, the junction kept 7 bases outside the gene matches. The CDR3 sequence is 15 residues long. CDR1 is MDHEN and CDR2 is SYDVKM in the germline V gene. CDR3 nucleotides: TGTGCCAGCAGTTTATGGGGGGGGAGTGGCAACGAGCAGTACTTC. Amino acids: CASSLWGGSGNEQYF.

V and J are TRBV6-5 and TRBJ2-5; D not certain. Germline CDR1 and CDR2: MNHEY and SVGAGI. The CDR3 sequence is 11 residues long. The V gene lost 6 bases and the J gene lost 5 bases, with 7 bases spanning the gap. The CDR3 here is CASRSVETQYF. The CDR3 region has the DNA TGTGCCAGCAGAAGCGTGGAGACCCAGTACTTC.

V is TRBV5-4 and J is TRBJ1-1; TRBD1 is a possible D gene (6 bases). V was pared by 9 bases and J by 0 bases, with 12 bases between. Germline V gene sequence: CDR1 SGHNT, CDR2 YYREEE (reference sequence). The CDR3 totals 13 residues. CDR3 in DNA: TGTGCCACCTCAACAGGGATGAACACTGAAGCTTTCTTT. Protein sequence: CATSTGMNTEAFF.